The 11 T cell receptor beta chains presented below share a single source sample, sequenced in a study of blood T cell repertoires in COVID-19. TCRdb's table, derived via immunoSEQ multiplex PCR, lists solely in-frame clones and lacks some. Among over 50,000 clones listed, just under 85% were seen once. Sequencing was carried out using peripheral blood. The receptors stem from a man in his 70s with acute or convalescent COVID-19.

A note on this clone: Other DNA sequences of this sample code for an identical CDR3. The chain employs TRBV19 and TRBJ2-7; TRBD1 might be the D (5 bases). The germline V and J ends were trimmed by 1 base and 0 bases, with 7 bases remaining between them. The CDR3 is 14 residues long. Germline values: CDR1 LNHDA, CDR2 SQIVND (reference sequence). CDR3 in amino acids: CASSIGGASYEQYF. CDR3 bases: TGTGCCAGTAGTATAGGGGGCGCCTCCTACGAGCAGTACTTC.

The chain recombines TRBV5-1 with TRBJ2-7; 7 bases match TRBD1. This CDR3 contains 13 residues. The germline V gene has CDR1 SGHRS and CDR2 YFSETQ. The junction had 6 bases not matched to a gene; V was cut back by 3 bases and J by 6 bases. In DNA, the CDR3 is TGCGCCAGCAGCTCCGATGGACAGGCCGAGCAGTACTTC. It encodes CASSSDGQAEQYF.

The CDR3 coding sequence is TGTGCCAGCAGCTTGAAGCGGGGGGGTTCTAGCACAGATACGCAGTATTTT. The encoded protein is CASSLKRGGSSTDTQYF. This chain uses TRBV5-4 with TRBJ2-3; 10 positions agree with TRBD2. CDR3 size: 17 residues. Looked up from germline, CDR1 is SGHNT and CDR2 is YYREEE (reference sequence). V lost 1 base, J lost 0 bases, and 5 bases stayed unmatched.

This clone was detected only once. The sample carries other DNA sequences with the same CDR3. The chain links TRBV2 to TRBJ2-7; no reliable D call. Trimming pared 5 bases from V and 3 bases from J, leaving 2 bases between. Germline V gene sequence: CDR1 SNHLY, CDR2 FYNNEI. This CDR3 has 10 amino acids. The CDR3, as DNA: TGTGCCAGCAGTCTCTACGAGCAGTACTTC. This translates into CASSLYEQYF.

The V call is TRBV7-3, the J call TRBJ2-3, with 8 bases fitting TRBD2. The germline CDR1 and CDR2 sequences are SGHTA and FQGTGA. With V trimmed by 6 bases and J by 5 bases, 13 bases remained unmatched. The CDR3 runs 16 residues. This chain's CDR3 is CASSQKGAGEGDTQYF. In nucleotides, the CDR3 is TGTGCCAGCAGTCAAAAGGGAGCGGGGGAGGGAGATACGCAGTATTTT. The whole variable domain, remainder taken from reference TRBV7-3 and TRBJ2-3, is GAGVSQTPSNKVTEKGKYVELRCDPISGHTALYWYRQSLGQGPEFLIYFQGTGAADDSGLPNDRFFAVRPEGSVSTLKIQRTERGDSAVYLCASSQKGAGEGDTQYFGPGTRLTVL.

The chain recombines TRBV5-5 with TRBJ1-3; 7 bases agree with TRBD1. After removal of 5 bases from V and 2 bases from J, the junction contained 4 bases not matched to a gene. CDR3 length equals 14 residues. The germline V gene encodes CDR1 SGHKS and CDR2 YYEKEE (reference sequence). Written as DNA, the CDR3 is TGTGCCAGCAGTTTTACAGGGGCTGGAAACACCATATATTTT. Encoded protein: CASSFTGAGNTIYF.

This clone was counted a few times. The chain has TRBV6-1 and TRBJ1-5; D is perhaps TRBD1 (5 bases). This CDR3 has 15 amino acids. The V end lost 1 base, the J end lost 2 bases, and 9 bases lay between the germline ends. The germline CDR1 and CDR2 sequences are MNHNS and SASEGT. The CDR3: CASSEGRVGNQPQHF. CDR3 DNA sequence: TGTGCCAGCAGTGAAGGCAGGGTGGGCAATCAGCCCCAGCATTTT.

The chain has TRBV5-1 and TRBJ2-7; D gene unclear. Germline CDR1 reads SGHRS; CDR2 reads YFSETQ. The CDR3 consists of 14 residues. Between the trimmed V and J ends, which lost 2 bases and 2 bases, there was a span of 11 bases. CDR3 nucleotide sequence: TGCGCCAGCAGCTTTGGTGTTGGAGCCTACGAGCAGTACTTC. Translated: CASSFGVGAYEQYF.

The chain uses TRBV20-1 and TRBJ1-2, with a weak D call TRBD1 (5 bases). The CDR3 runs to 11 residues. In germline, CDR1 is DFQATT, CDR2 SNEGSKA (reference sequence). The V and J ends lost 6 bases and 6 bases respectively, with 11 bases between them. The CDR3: CSAGRGNGYTF. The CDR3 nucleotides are TGCAGTGCGGGTAGGGGAAATGGCTACACCTTC.

This CDR3 reads CASSYSGQVWPLHF. CDR3 in DNA: TGTGCCAGCAGTTACTCGGGACAGGTGTGGCCCCTCCACTTT. This chain uses TRBV6-5 with TRBJ1-6; TRBD1 matches 8 bases. The germline V gene encodes CDR1 MNHEY and CDR2 SVGAGI. The CDR3 length is 14 residues. V dropped 0 bases and J dropped 13; count of bases not matched to a gene: 5.

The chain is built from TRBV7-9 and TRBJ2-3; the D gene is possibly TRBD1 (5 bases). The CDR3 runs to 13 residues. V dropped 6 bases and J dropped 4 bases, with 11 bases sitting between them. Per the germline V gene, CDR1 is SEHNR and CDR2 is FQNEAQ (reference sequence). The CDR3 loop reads CASSKGSADTQYF. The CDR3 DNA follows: TGTGCCAGCAGTAAGGGGTCCGCAGATACGCAGTATTTT.